Below, 20 T cell receptor beta chains from the same sample are listed, as sequenced in a study of cytomegalovirus exposure and HLA in healthy donors. The PCR had 60 Vbeta and 13 Jbeta primers. Sequenced by immunoSEQ multiplex PCR; TCRdb stores in-frame clones only, minus some. The sample shows around 110,000 clones, more than 65% of them seen only once. Sequences were obtained from PBMCs. Receptors were obtained from a boy aged 10-17 years in good health and CMV-seronegative.

V and J are TRBV5-4 and TRBJ2-7; 8 bases are a match to TRBD1. Per the germline V gene, CDR1 is SGHNT and CDR2 is YYREEE (reference sequence). The CDR3 spans 14 residues. V trimming: 2 bases; J trimming: 5 bases; junction bases outside the gene matches: 6. CDR3 bases: TGTGCCAGCAGCTTTGGACAGGGAACCCACGAGCAGTACTTC. It codes for CASSFGQGTHEQYF.

This clone was recorded a few times. The J gene is TRBJ2-7, the V gene TRBV4-1, with 9 nucleotides matching TRBD2. The CDR3 spans 19 residues. Germline CDR1 reads MGHRA; CDR2 reads YSYEKL. The ends lost 4 bases at V and 7 bases at J; junction bases unmatched: 23. The CDR3 DNA is TGCGCCAGCAGCCGATCTATAGACTATAGCGGGAGACTTTCGCAGGAGCAGTACTTC. This encodes CASSRSIDYSGRLSQEQYF.

The rearrangement uses TRBV7-9 and TRBJ1-2; 10 bases fit TRBD1. This CDR3 region has 15 residues. The V gene's germline CDR1 is SEHNR and CDR2 FQNEAQ (reference sequence). The trim removed 5 bases at V and 5 bases at J, leaving 8 bases unmatched. This CDR3 is CASSPPGQGSYGYTF. The CDR3, as DNA: TGTGCCAGCAGCCCACCGGGACAGGGGTCTTATGGCTACACCTTC.

This rearrangement joins TRBV7-3 to TRBJ2-3, with 7 bases fitting TRBD2. V lost 2 bases to trimming and J lost 2 bases; unmatched junction nucleotides: 4. CDR3 length equals 15 residues. CDR1 is SGHTA, CDR2 FQGTGA, per germline. The CDR3 region has the DNA TGTGCCAGCAGCTTAGGCGGGAGATTCACAGATACGCAGTATTTT. Translating it yields CASSLGGRFTDTQYF.

This chain connects TRBV13 to TRBJ2-5; 7 bases are a match to TRBD2. J gave up 5 bases and V 0 bases, and 6 bases lay outside the gene matches. Germline V gene sequence: CDR1 PRHDT, CDR2 FYEKMQ (reference sequence). The CDR3 is 15 amino acids. The CDR3 loop is CASSLGGRAGETQYF. CDR3 DNA sequence: TGTGCCAGCAGCTTAGGAGGGAGGGCCGGGGAGACCCAGTACTTC.

The chain joins TRBV7-3 to TRBJ1-1, with D possibly matching TRBD1 (5 bases). Trimming stripped 2 bases from V and 4 bases from J, with 14 bases between. CDR1 is SGHTA and CDR2 is FQGTGA in the germline V gene. The CDR3 covers 15 residues. The CDR3 region has the DNA TGTGCCAGCAGCTTAGGTAATAGGGGAAGCACTGAAGCTTTCTTT. This sequence encodes CASSLGNRGSTEAFF.

This clone was detected once. V usage is TRBV18 and J usage is TRBJ2-7, with a weak D call TRBD1 (5 bases). The ends were cut back, 6 bases at V and 6 bases at J, with 18 bases in the middle. CDR1 and CDR2 from the germline V gene are KGHSH and LQKENI. The CDR3 totals 14 residues. DNA of the CDR3: TGTGCCAGCTCGCCGTGGGGCAGGGTCGCCGAGCAGTACTTC. It codes for CASSPWGRVAEQYF.

The V call is TRBV29-1, the J call TRBJ1-2, with D hard to call. From germline, CDR1 is SQVTM and CDR2 ANQGSEA. V was clipped by 0 bases and J by 8 bases, with 16 bases between them. The CDR3 extends over 14 amino acids. The CDR3 is CSVEDVPGFGGYTF. The DNA of the CDR3 is TGCAGCGTTGAAGATGTACCGGGTTTTGGGGGCTACACCTTC.

V and J are TRBV5-1 and TRBJ2-2; 7 bases are a match to TRBD2. Germline CDR1 is SGHRS and CDR2 is YFSETQ. The V and J ends lost 0 bases and 8 bases, in that order; junction bases with no gene match: 10. This CDR3 region has 16 residues. CDR3 coding DNA: TGCGCCAGCAGCTTGGCCGCGGGAGTCAGGACAGGGGAGCTGTTTTTT. This translates into CASSLAAGVRTGELFF.

The chain is built from TRBV6-6 and TRBJ2-7, with TRBD2 identical over 15 bases. Germline values: CDR1 MNHNY, CDR2 SVGAGI (reference sequence). V gave up 4 bases and J gave up 6 bases; unmatched junction bases: 1. The CDR3 runs 14 residues. The CDR3 DNA sequence: TGTGCCAGCAGTTGGACTAGCGGGGGGGTCGAGCAGTACTTC. Encoded protein: CASSWTSGGVEQYF.

In DNA form, the CDR3 reads TGTGCCTGGAGTGATCTAGGGGTTGGCTATGGCTACACCTTC. Protein product: CAWSDLGVGYGYTF. The rearrangement uses TRBV30 and TRBJ1-2; the D gene is possibly TRBD1 (5 bases). The CDR3 has 14 amino acids. Deletions cut 1 base from V and 4 bases from J, with 13 bases between. The germline CDR1 and CDR2 sequences are GTSNPN and SVGIG (reference sequence).

The V and J genes are TRBV28 and TRBJ2-7, with TRBD1 matching over 7 bases. The germline V gene has CDR1 MDHEN and CDR2 SYDVKM. The CDR3 covers 15 residues. V was pared by 5 bases and J by 5 bases, with 12 bases of the junction left unmatched. In DNA, the CDR3 is TGTGCCAGCAGTCTCACACCGGTACAGGGGCACGAGCAGTACTTC. This sequence encodes CASSLTPVQGHEQYF.

The sample holds a few counts of this clone. The rearrangement links TRBV5-4 to TRBJ2-7; D possibly corresponds to TRBD1 (5 bases). Trimming removed 2 bases at V and 1 base at J, with 10 bases between. Germline values: CDR1 SGHNT, CDR2 YYREEE (reference sequence). This CDR3 comprises 14 residues. The CDR3, as DNA: TGTGCCAGCAGCTTACAGGAGCTTTCCTACGAGCAGTACTTC. This codes for CASSLQELSYEQYF.

The V gene is TRBV30, the J gene TRBJ1-6; D not resolved. There are 16 residues in the CDR3. Germline CDR1 reads GTSNPN; CDR2 reads SVGIG (reference sequence). V was trimmed by 0 bases and J by 6 bases, leaving 15 bases between them. For the CDR3, the DNA is TGTGCCTGGAGTGTCTCACCCGGGTTCGCTAATTCACCCCTCCACTTT. This translates into CAWSVSPGFANSPLHF. Combining the CDR3 with reference TRBV30 and TRBJ1-6 gives the whole variable domain SQTIHQWPATLVQPVGSPLSLECTVEGTSNPNLYWYRQAAGRGLQLLFYSVGIGQISSEVPQNLSASRPQDRQFILSSKKLLLSDSGFYLCAWSVSPGFANSPLHFGNGTRLTVT.

This chain connects TRBV5-6 to TRBJ2-2; D gene unclear. The CDR3 extends over 15 amino acids. Per the germline V gene, CDR1 is SGHDT and CDR2 is YYEEEE. V lost 6 bases and J lost 1, with 13 bases in between. The CDR3 nucleotides read TGTGCCAGCAACATTTTCGGGTGGAACACCGGGGAGCTGTTTTTT. This sequence encodes CASNIFGWNTGELFF.

The chain links TRBV25-1 to TRBJ2-5, with 11 bases identical to TRBD1. V trimming: 8 bases; J trimming: 5 bases; junction bases outside the gene matches: 10. The CDR3 is 15 residues long. The germline CDR1 and CDR2 sequences are MGHDK and SYGVNS. DNA for the CDR3: TGTGCCAGCGGTCGTGGGACAGGGGGTCGGGAGACCCAGTACTTC. As protein: CASGRGTGGRETQYF.

This clone occurred a few times. The chain carries TRBV7-9 and TRBJ2-5; the D is unclear. V was trimmed by 5 bases and J by 5 bases, leaving 6 bases between them. Germline lookup yields CDR1 SEHNR and CDR2 FQNEAQ (reference sequence). The CDR3 length is 11 residues. The CDR3 loop is CASSPVETQYF. CDR3 nucleotide sequence: TGTGCCAGCAGCCCTGTGGAGACCCAGTACTTC.

This sequence joins TRBV5-1 and TRBJ2-5, with TRBD2 matching 8 bases. Germline CDR1 SGHRS, CDR2 YFSETQ. This CDR3 has 14 amino acids. Losses at the gene ends were 3 bases for V and 5 bases for J; bases not matched to a gene: 6. The chain's CDR3 is CASSSGGLGETQYF. In DNA, the CDR3 is TGCGCCAGCAGCTCGGGGGGGCTTGGGGAGACCCAGTACTTC.

This clone was seen only once. Other DNA variants within this sample encode the same CDR3. The DNA of the CDR3 is TGTGCCAGCTCACAGAACACTGAAGCTTTCTTT. Amino acid sequence: CASSQNTEAFF. The chain carries TRBV2 and TRBJ1-1, with D uncertain. CDR3 length equals 11 residues. In germline, CDR1 is SNHLY, CDR2 FYNNEI. Deletions cut 8 bases from V and 1 base from J, with 5 bases between.

This clone came up once. The chain's CDR3 is CASSYGTVSGNTIYF. The CDR3 coding sequence is TGTGCCAGCAGTTATGGGACAGTCTCTGGAAACACCATATATTTT. V is TRBV6-5 and J is TRBJ1-3; TRBD1 agrees at 7 bases. The V and J ends lost 3 bases and 0 bases, in that order; junction bases with no gene match: 2. The V gene's germline CDR1 is MNHEY and CDR2 SVGAGI. The CDR3 has 15 amino acids.